One and the same sample provided the 10 T cell receptor beta chains below, sequenced in a study of cytomegalovirus exposure and HLA in healthy donors. The PCR employed 60 Vbeta primers together with 13 Jbeta primers. The data were produced by immunoSEQ multiplex PCR, yet TCRdb's version contains in-frame clones alone and is incomplete. The sample carries more than 65,000 clones, around two thirds recorded once. Material for sequencing was PBMCs. The origin of the receptors is a woman between 45 and 60 years old in good health and CMV-seropositive.

This clone has only a few counts. This chain connects TRBV13 to TRBJ1-1; TRBD1 might be the D (6 bases). Trimming shortened V by 2 bases and J by 2 bases, and 21 bases separated the two germline ends. The CDR3 sequence is 18 residues long. Germline CDR1 is PRHDT and CDR2 is FYEKMQ (reference sequence). CDR3 amino acids: CASSLSARWTAINTEAFF. The CDR3 DNA reads TGTGCCAGCAGCTTATCTGCTCGATGGACAGCAATCAACACTGAAGCTTTCTTT.

The chain recombines TRBV7-3 with TRBJ2-1; TRBD2 aligns across 8 bases. This CDR3 spans 15 amino acids. V gave up 4 bases and J gave up 3 bases; unmatched junction bases: 5. Germline CDR1 is SGHTA and CDR2 is FQGTGA. The CDR3: CASSYSGGLYNEQFF. DNA of the CDR3: TGTGCCAGCAGCTACTCGGGGGGGCTCTACAATGAGCAGTTCTTC.

This chain connects TRBV27 to TRBJ2-5; TRBD1 agrees at 7 bases. J was trimmed by 8 bases and V by 5 bases; bases with no gene match: 8. Germline assignment: CDR1 MNHEY and CDR2 SMNVEV (reference sequence). CDR3 length: 13 amino acids. CDR3 region: CASSTGVRGTQYF. The DNA of the CDR3 is TGTGCCAGCAGTACAGGGGTGAGAGGTACCCAGTACTTC.

The rearrangement links TRBV6-6 to TRBJ2-1; 8 nucleotides align to TRBD2. The V gene end was trimmed by 5 bases and the J gene end by 15 bases; junction bases not matched to a gene: 6. The CDR3 contains 11 residues. Germline V gene sequence: CDR1 MNHNY, CDR2 SVGAGI (reference sequence). CDR3 loop: CASSRAGAGFF. The CDR3 coding sequence is TGTGCCAGCAGTCGAGCGGGGGCCGGGTTCTTC.

This clone occurred a few times. This specimen includes other DNA sequences encoding the same CDR3. This chain joins TRBV6-6 and TRBJ2-7; D possibly corresponds to TRBD2 (5 bases). V was shortened by 3 bases and J by 5 bases, with 11 bases between the two germline ends. The CDR3 is 13 amino acids. The V gene's germline CDR1 is MNHNY and CDR2 SVGAGI (reference sequence). DNA of the CDR3: TGTGCCAGCAGTTATTCCCGAGGGCACGAGCAGTACTTC. Protein: CASSYSRGHEQYF.

This clone came up a few times. V gene TRBV2 combines with J gene TRBJ1-1; D call uncertain. V lost 7 bases, J lost 4 bases, and 13 bases lay in between. Per the germline V gene, CDR1 is SNHLY and CDR2 is FYNNEI. The CDR3 spans 13 residues. CDR3 sequence (DNA): TGTGCCAGCACCCTAAGCCGGGTCACTGAAGCTTTCTTT. This encodes CASTLSRVTEAFF. Full variable domain (rest looked up from reference TRBV2 and TRBJ1-1): EPEVTQTPSHQVTQMGQEVILRCVPISNHLYFYWYRQILGQKVEFLVSFYNNEISEKSEIFDDQFSVERPDGSNFTLKIRSTKLEDSAMYFCASTLSRVTEAFFGQGTRLTVV.

This clone was seen just once. The chain combines TRBV5-1 with TRBJ1-6, with 10 bases matching TRBD1. The CDR3 extends over 14 amino acids. The germline CDR1 and CDR2 sequences are SGHRS and YFSETQ. With V trimmed by 5 bases and J by 14 bases, 10 bases remained unmatched. The DNA of the CDR3 is TGCGCCAGCAGTCCTGGACAGGGGGAGAGGGCCCTCCACTTT. Amino acid sequence: CASSPGQGERALHF.

The chain is built from TRBV15 and TRBJ1-5; 9 nucleotides agree with TRBD1. Germline CDR1 is LNHNV and CDR2 is YYDKDF (reference sequence). This CDR3 spans 17 amino acids. V shed 1 base and J 3 bases; nucleotides not matched to a gene: 7. CDR3 residues: CATSRALGQGNNQPQHF. In DNA, the CDR3 is TGTGCCACCAGCAGAGCCCTAGGACAGGGGAACAATCAGCCCCAGCATTTT.

The genes are TRBV5-6 and TRBJ2-3, with 10 positions matching TRBD2. This CDR3 comprises 17 residues. V lost 7 bases and J lost 6; bases outside the gene matches: 17. Germline-derived CDR1 and CDR2 are SGHDT and YYEEEE. The DNA for the CDR3 is TGTGCCAGCCAGGGACTAGCGTCGGAAGGGCGTTGGGATACGCAGTATTTT. This encodes CASQGLASEGRWDTQYF. The full variable domain, in which reference TRBV5-6 and TRBJ2-3 provide the parts outside the CDR3, is DAGVTQSPTHLIKTRGQQVTLRCSPKSGHDTVSWYQQALGQGPQFIFQYYEEEERQRGNFPDRFSGHQFPNYSSELNVNALLLGDSALYLCASQGLASEGRWDTQYFGPGTRLTVL.

This clone occurred once. Germline is not matched at one junction end, which may reflect a read error. J is TRBJ2-2 and V is TRBV7-7, with D possibly being TRBD1 (6 bases). The CDR3 loop spans 15 amino acids. Germline values: CDR1 SSHAT, CDR2 FNYEAQ (reference sequence). The CDR3 DNA is TGTGCTAGCAGCTCGTACAGGGACGGAACCGGGGAGCTGTTTTTT. Protein sequence: CASSSYRDGTGELFF.